The clone carrying this T cell receptor beta chain was counted at least ten times. The target antigen is unknown. This specimen comes from a study of regulatory T cells in long-lasting Graves disease. V gave up 2 bases and J gave up 7 bases, with 13 bases separating them. Germline V lookup: CDR1 SGHTS, CDR2 YDEGEE. The CDR3 length is 14 residues. Arm-PCR of CDR3 regions and iRepertoire HTBI primers were used to build TCR beta libraries. One entry per CDR3 protein, called by TCRdb with MiXCR from the multiplex PCR reads. The sample shows about 290,000 distinct CDR3 sequences, 22% of them seen only once. Study-level findings and limits: Persistent patients had more shared public clonotypes (2,741) than new patients (just over 950).

The sample's time point: persistent/refractory GD, antithyroid drugs over 5 years with positive TRAb. From RNA extracted from PBMCs, the TCR library was made. The source of the patients was an endocrinology department in Xi'an, China. The sequencing used peripheral blood mononuclear cells (PBMCs), collected when the disease was refractory, from a patient treated with antithyroid drugs. The clonotype comes from a female donor with Graves disease. This chain links TRBV5-8 with TRBJ1-5; D call uncertain. The CDR3 nucleotides read TGTGCCAGCAGCTTAACGAGGTCTCGGCAGCCCCAGCATTTT. Its protein is CASSLTRSRQPQHF.